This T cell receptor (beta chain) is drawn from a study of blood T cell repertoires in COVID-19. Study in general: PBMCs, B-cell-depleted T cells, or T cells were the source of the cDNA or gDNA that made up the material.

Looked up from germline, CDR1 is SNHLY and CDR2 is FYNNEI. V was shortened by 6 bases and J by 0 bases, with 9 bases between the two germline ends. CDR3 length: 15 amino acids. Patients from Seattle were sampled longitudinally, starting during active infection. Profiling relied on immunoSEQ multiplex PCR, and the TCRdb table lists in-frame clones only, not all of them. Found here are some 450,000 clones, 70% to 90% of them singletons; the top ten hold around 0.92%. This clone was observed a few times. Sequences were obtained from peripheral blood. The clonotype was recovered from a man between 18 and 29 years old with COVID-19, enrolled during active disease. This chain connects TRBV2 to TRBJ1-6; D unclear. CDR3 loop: CASRWASSYNSPLHF. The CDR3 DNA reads TGTGCCAGCAGGTGGGCCAGCTCCTATAATTCACCCCTCCACTTT.